This paragraph covers one T cell receptor beta chain sequence. These data come from a study of blood T cell repertoires in COVID-19. About the research overall: PBMCs, B-cell-depleted T cells, or T cells were the source of the cDNA or gDNA that made up the material.

This CDR3 region has 11 residues. In germline, CDR1 is LNHDA, CDR2 SQIVND (reference sequence). V was pared by 4 bases and J by 10 bases, with 10 bases between. TCRdb's table, derived via immunoSEQ multiplex PCR, lists solely in-frame clones and lacks some. The sample contains 65,000 or so clones, just under 85% of which appear only once. This chain connects TRBV19 to TRBJ1-1, with a possible D match to TRBD1 (5 bases). This clonotype was obtained from a man aged 55-75 years with acute or convalescent COVID-19. The source material was peripheral blood. The CDR3 is CASSRRDRAFF. The DNA for the CDR3 is TGTGCCAGTAGTAGGAGGGACCGAGCTTTCTTT.